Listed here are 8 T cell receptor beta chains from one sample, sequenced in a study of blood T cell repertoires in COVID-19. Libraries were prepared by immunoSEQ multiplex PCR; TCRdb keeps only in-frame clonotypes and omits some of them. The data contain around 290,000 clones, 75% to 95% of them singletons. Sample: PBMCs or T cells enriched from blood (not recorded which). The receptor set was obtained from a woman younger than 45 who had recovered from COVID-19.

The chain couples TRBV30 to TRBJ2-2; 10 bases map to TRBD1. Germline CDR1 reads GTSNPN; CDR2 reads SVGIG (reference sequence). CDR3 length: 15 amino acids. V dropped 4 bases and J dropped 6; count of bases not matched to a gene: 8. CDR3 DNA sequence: TGTGCCTGGATCGGACAGGGGGTTACGGCCGGGGAGCTGTTTTTT. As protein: CAWIGQGVTAGELFF.

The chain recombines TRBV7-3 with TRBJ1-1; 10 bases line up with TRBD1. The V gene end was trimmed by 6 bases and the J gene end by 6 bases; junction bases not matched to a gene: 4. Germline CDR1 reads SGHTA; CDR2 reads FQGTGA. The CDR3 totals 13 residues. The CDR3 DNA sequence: TGTGCCAGCAGATACGGACAGGGGGCTGAAGCTTTCTTT. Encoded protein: CASRYGQGAEAFF.

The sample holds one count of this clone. The CDR3 is CAWSERTNGPQHF. The CDR3 region has the DNA TGTGCCTGGAGTGAACGGACAAACGGGCCCCAGCATTTT. The chain is built from TRBV30 and TRBJ1-5, with D perhaps TRBD1 (5 bases). CDR1 is GTSNPN, CDR2 SVGIG, per germline (reference sequence). The CDR3 runs 13 residues. Trimming took off 1 base at V and 9 bases at J, with 13 bases between the two ends.

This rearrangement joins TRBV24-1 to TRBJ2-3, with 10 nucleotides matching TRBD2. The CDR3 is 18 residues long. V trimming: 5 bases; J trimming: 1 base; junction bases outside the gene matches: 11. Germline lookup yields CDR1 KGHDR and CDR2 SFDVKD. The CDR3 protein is CATSAEREGQSRTDTQYF. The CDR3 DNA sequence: TGTGCCACCAGTGCGGAGCGGGAGGGCCAATCCCGCACAGATACGCAGTATTTT.

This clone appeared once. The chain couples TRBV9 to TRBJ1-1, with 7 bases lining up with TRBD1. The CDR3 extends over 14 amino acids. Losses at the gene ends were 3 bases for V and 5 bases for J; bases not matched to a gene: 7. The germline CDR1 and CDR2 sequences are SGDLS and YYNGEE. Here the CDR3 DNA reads TGTGCCAGCAGCGCGACAGGGAGTGGTACTGAAGCTTTCTTT. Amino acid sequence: CASSATGSGTEAFF.

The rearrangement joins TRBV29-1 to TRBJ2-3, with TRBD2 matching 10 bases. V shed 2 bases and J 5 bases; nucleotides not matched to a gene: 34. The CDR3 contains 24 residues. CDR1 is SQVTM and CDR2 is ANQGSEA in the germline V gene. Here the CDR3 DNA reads TGCAGCGTTGAATTTAGCGGGGCTAGCGGGAGAGGGCATTTAGGAGCGGGAGGAAGAGATACGCAGTATTTT. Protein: CSVEFSGASGRGHLGAGGRDTQYF.

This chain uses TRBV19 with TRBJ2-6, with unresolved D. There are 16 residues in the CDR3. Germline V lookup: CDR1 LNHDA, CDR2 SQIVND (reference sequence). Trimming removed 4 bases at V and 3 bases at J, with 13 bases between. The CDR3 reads CASSKTNPGGANVLTF. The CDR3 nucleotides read TGTGCCAGTAGTAAAACCAATCCAGGTGGGGCCAACGTCCTGACTTTC.

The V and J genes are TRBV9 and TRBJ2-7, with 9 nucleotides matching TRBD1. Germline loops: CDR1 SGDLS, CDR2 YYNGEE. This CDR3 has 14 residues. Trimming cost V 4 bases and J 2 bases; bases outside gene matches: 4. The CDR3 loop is CASSPTGGTYEQYF. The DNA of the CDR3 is TGTGCCAGCAGCCCGACAGGGGGGACCTACGAGCAGTACTTC.